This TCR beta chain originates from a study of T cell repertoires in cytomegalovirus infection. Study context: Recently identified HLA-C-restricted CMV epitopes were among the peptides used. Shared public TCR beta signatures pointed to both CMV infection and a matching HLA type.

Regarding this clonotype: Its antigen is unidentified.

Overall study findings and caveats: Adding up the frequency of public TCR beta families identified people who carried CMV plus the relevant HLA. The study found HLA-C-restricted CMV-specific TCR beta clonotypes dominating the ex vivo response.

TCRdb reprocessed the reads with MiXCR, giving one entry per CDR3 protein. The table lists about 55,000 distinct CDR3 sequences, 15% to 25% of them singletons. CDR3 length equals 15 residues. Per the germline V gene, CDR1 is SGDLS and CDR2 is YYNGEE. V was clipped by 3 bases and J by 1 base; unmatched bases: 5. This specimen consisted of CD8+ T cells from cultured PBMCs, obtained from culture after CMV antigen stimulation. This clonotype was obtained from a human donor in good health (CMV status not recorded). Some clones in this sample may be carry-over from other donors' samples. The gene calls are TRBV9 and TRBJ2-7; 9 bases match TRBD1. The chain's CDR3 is CASSEGDRASYEQYF. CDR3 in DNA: TGTGCCAGCAGCGAGGGGGACAGGGCATCCTACGAGCAGTACTTC.